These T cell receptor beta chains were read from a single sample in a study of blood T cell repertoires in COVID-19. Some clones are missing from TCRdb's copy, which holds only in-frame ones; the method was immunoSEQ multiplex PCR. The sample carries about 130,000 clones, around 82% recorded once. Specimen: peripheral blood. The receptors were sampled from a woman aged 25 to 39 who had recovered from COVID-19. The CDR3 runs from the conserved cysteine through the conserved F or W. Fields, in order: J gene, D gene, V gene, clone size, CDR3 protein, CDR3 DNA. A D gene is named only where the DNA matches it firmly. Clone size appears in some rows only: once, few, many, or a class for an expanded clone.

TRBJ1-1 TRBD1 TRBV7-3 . CASSPSGTGKTEAFF TGTGCCAGCAGCCCTTCCGGGACAGGGAAGACTGAAGCTTTCTTT
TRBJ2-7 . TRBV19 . CASSPSASSYEQYF TGTGCCAGTAGTCCCTCAGCGAGCTCCTACGAGCAGTACTTC
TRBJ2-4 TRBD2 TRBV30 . CACTSSGGPWRQYF TGTGCCTGTACCTCAAGCGGGGGGCCCTGGCGGCAGTACTTC
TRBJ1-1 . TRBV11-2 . CASSLLSGQNTEAFF TGTGCCAGCAGCTTATTGTCTGGACAGAACACTGAAGCTTTCTTT
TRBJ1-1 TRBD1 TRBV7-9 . CASSSETGGNTEAFF TGTGCCAGCAGCTCAGAGACAGGGGGCAACACTGAAGCTTTCTTT
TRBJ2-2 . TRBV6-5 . CASNLQGTGELFF TGTGCCAGCAACCTACAGGGTACTGGGGAGCTGTTTTTT
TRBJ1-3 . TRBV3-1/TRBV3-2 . CASSYVGVGNTIYF TGTGCCAGCAGCTACGTAGGGGTCGGAAACACCATATATTTT
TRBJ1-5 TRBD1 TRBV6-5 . CASILGQGQPQHF TGTGCCAGCATATTAGGACAGGGGCAGCCCCAGCATTTT
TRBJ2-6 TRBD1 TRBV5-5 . CASSSQGAGANVLTF TGTGCCAGCAGCTCCCAGGGGGCTGGGGCCAACGTCCTGACTTTC
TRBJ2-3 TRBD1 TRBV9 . CASSVTDRGDTDTQYF TGTGCCAGCAGCGTTACTGACAGGGGGGACACAGATACGCAGTATTTT
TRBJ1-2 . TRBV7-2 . CASSLALGGFNYGYTF TGTGCCAGCAGCTTAGCGTTGGGGGGTTTCAACTATGGCTACACCTTC
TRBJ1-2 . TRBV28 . CASTGTPINYGYTF TGTGCCAGCACCGGGACACCTATTAACTATGGCTACACCTTC
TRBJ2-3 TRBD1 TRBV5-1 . CASSLGTGGSDTQYF TGCGCCAGCAGCTTGGGGACAGGGGGCTCAGATACGCAGTATTTT
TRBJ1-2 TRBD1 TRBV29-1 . CSVPPDRGDNYGYTF TGCAGCGTCCCCCCGGACAGGGGGGATAACTATGGCTACACCTTC
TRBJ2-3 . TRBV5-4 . CASSRTRGKIDTQYF TGTGCCAGCAGCCGCACCAGGGGAAAGATAGATACGCAGTATTTT
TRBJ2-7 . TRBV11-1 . CASSLAPGSSYEQYF TGTGCCAGCAGCTTAGCGCCAGGTAGCTCCTACGAGCAGTACTTC
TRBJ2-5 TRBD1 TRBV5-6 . CASSLSNRGYQETQYF TGTGCCAGCAGCTTGAGTAACAGGGGCTACCAAGAGACCCAGTACTTC
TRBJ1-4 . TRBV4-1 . CASSQVERDEKLFF TGCGCCAGCAGCCAAGTCGAGCGAGATGAAAAACTGTTTTTT
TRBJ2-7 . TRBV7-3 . CASSVQGGAYEQYF TGTGCCAGCAGCGTCCAGGGTGGCGCCTACGAGCAGTACTTC
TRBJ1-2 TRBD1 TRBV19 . CASSVMWTGVNYGYTF TGTGCCAGTAGTGTCATGTGGACAGGGGTAAACTATGGCTACACCTTC
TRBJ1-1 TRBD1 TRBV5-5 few CASSVTGTGVWNTEAFF TGTGCCAGCAGCGTCACCGGGACAGGGGTATGGAACACTGAAGCTTTCTTT
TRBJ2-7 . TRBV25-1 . CASSDPFDTSYEQYF TGTGCCAGCAGTGACCCGTTCGACACCTCCTACGAGCAGTACTTC
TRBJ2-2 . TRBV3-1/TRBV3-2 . CASSQAGTGELFF TGTGCCAGCAGCCAAGCGGGGACCGGGGAGCTGTTTTTT
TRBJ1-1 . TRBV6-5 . CASSLRNLATEAFF TGTGCCAGCAGTCTAAGAAACCTAGCAACTGAAGCTTTCTTT
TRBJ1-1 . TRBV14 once CASSQDLLRTEAFF TGTGCCAGCAGCCAAGATCTTTTGCGCACTGAAGCTTTCTTT
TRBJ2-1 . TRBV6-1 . CASSERTDPGGDEQFF TGTGCCAGCAGTGAACGGACAGACCCCGGTGGCGATGAGCAGTTCTTC
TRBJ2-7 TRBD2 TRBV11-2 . CASSVWTSADYEQYF TGTGCCAGCAGCGTTTGGACTAGCGCTGACTACGAGCAGTACTTC
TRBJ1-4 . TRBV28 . CASTPVTTNEKLFF TGTGCCAGCACCCCTGTAACAACTAATGAAAAACTGTTTTTT
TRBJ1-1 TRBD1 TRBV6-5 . CASNGDRVTEAFF TGTGCCAGCAACGGAGACAGGGTCACTGAAGCTTTCTTT
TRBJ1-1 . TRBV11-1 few CASSFMNTEAFF TGTGCCAGCAGCTTTATGAACACTGAAGCTTTCTTT
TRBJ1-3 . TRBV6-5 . CASSYSEGSGNTIYF TGTGCCAGCAGTTACAGCGAGGGCTCTGGAAACACCATATATTTT
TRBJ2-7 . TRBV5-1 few CASSFDTYEQYF TGCGCCAGCAGCTTCGACACCTACGAGCAGTACTTC
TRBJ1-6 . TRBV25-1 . CASSAPAGYNSPLHF TGTGCCAGCAGTGCCCCTGCGGGCTATAATTCACCCCTCCACTTT
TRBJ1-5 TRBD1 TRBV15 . CATSDAPGTGDFYSNQPQHF TGTGCCACCAGCGACGCCCCGGGGACAGGGGACTTCTATAGCAATCAGCCCCAGCATTTT